A selection of T cell receptor beta chains follows, all from one sample in a study of STAT5B mutations in CD4+ large granular lymphocyte leukemia. TCRdb's copy holds only in-frame clones and misses some; the assay was immunoSEQ multiplex PCR. The sample has tens of thousands of clones; around 80% are singletons. What was sequenced was CD4+ T cells from blood buffy coats. The origin of the receptors is a human donor in good health. Both conserved end residues are part of each CDR3. D genes are given only for firm matches. Where a row states a size, it is once, few, many or the class of an expanded clone; other rows omit it.

j_call	clone_size	v_call	d_call	cdr3_aa	cdr3_nt
TRBJ2-7	-	TRBV6-5	TRBD1	CASSGYGTGPREQYF	TGTGCCAGCAGTGGCTACGGGACAGGGCCGCGCGAGCAGTACTTC
TRBJ2-1	once	TRBV25-1	-	CASSEYAGSYNEQFF	TGTGCCAGCAGTGAATATGCGGGCTCCTACAATGAGCAGTTCTTC
TRBJ2-7	-	TRBV28	TRBD2	CASSRVPGLAGVTSSYEQYF	TGTGCCAGCAGTAGAGTACCGGGACTAGCGGGAGTAACCAGCTCCTACGAGCAGTACTTC
TRBJ1-1	-	TRBV2	-	CASSEAARAGVEAFF	TGTGCCAGCAGTGAAGCTGCGAGAGCAGGGGTTGAAGCTTTCTTT
TRBJ2-3	once	TRBV19	-	CASSIVDGAQYF	TGTGCCAGTAGTATAGTTGACGGAGCGCAGTATTTT
TRBJ2-1	-	TRBV10-2	-	CASSVAGSSNEQFF	TGCGCCAGCAGTGTGGCGGGATCCAGCAATGAGCAGTTCTTC
TRBJ2-7	-	TRBV14	-	CASSPPGFLFQYF	TGTGCCAGCAGCCCCCCGGGGTTCTTATTTCAGTACTTC
TRBJ2-2	-	TRBV19	-	CASSIWGSGELFF	TGTGCCAGTAGTATCTGGGGGTCCGGGGAGCTGTTTTTT
TRBJ2-3	few	TRBV11-3	TRBD2	CASSKGGLAGSDTQYF	TGTGCCAGCAGCAAGGGGGGACTAGCGGGGTCAGATACGCAGTATTTT
TRBJ1-3	-	TRBV5-1	-	CASSLTGASGNTIYF	TGCGCCAGCAGCTTGACAGGTGCCTCTGGAAACACCATATATTTT
TRBJ1-5	-	TRBV5-1	TRBD1	CASRPDRANQPQHF	TGCGCCAGCAGACCAGACAGGGCCAATCAGCCCCAGCATTTT
TRBJ2-7	-	TRBV7-8	TRBD1	CASSQVGWTGKYEQYF	TGTGCCAGCAGCCAAGTAGGTTGGACAGGAAAATACGAGCAGTACTTC
TRBJ1-5	-	TRBV27	TRBD1	CASSPPTGYSNQPQHF	TGTGCCAGCAGTCCACCGACAGGGTATAGCAATCAGCCCCAGCATTTT
TRBJ1-1	-	TRBV28	-	CASSLQGNTFF	TGTGCCAGCAGTTTACAGGGTAATACTTTCTTT
TRBJ2-1	-	TRBV9	TRBD2	CASSVTSGGKSSYNEQFF	TGTGCCAGCAGCGTAACTAGCGGGGGGAAGAGCTCCTACAATGAGCAGTTCTTC
TRBJ2-2	-	TRBV9	-	CASSVVETSAGELFF	TGTGCCAGCAGCGTAGTTGAGACAAGCGCCGGGGAGCTGTTTTTT
TRBJ2-2	-	TRBV9	TRBD1	CASSVSWGQGALNTGELFF	TGTGCCAGCAGCGTAAGTTGGGGACAGGGGGCCTTGAACACCGGGGAGCTGTTTTTT
TRBJ2-7	-	TRBV30	TRBD2	CAWSKLAGGYEQYF	TGTGCCTGGAGCAAGCTAGCGGGAGGTTACGAGCAGTACTTC
TRBJ2-4	-	TRBV6-1	TRBD1	CASSETSGGSKNIQYF	TGTGCCAGCAGTGAAACATCAGGGGGCAGCAAAAACATTCAGTACTTC
TRBJ2-5	-	TRBV28	-	CASSSPLGAETQYF	TGTGCCAGCAGTTCCCCCCTGGGGGCAGAGACCCAGTACTTC